The 12 T cell receptor beta chains presented below share a single source sample, sequenced in a study of blood T cells in healthy people across ages. PCR was performed a second time for about 7 to 11 cycles using a sample-barcoded 5' primer and a J-beta primer mix. MiXCR, run by TCRdb on the 5' RACE reads, gives a single entry per CDR3 protein. This sample yields 700,000 to 900,000 distinct CDR3 sequences, of which around 25% are seen a single time; about 3% belongs to the top ten. The same data also contributed to another study, on T cells of mothers and their children.

Sample: blood. Receptors originate from a boy aged 10-17 years in good health.

This clonotype came up once. A read error may account for a junction end that differs from germline. The genes are TRBV7-2 and TRBJ2-3; D not resolved. CDR3 length equals 11 residues. CDR1 and CDR2 (germline): SGHTA, FQGNSA. The CDR3 sequence: CASSIKDTQYF. Written as DNA, the CDR3 is TGCGCCAGCAGCATAAAAGATACGCAGTATTTT.

This clonotype was counted a few times. This rearrangement joins TRBV12-3 or TRBV12-4 to TRBJ2-2; 9 nucleotides line up with TRBD1. V shed 4 bases, J shed 4 bases, and the junction held 7 bases outside the gene matches. CDR3 length equals 16 residues. CDR3 nucleotides: TGTGCCAGCAGTTCGCCCGGGACAGGGAGCACCGGGGAGCTGTTTTTT. This sequence encodes CASSSPGTGSTGELFF.

This clonotype appeared a few times. The rearrangement links TRBV28 to TRBJ2-7; TRBD1 matches at 12 bases. CDR3 length: 15 residues. The V gene's germline CDR1 is MDHEN and CDR2 SYDVKM. V was pared by 5 bases and J by 8 bases, with 10 bases of the junction left unmatched. Written as DNA, the CDR3 is TGTGCCAGCAGTCCAGGGACAGGGGGCATCAGGCAGCAGTACTTC. Translating gives CASSPGTGGIRQQYF.

Points on this clonotype: This CDR3 fails to terminate in the conserved phenylalanine or tryptophan, so it likely reflects a read error. The chain combines TRBV7-9 with TRBJ2-7; TRBD2 might be the D (5 bases). Trimming removed 4 bases at V and 2 bases at J, with 9 bases between. CDR3 length: 13 residues. Germline V lookup: CDR1 SEHNR, CDR2 FQNEAQ (reference sequence). CDR3 protein: CASSSSGTYEQYL. The CDR3 nucleotides read TGTGCCAGCAGCTCCTCGGGAACCTACGAGCAGTACCTC.

This clonotype has more than one count but fewer than ten. CDR3 sequence reads: CASSHPGTTNEKLFF. For the CDR3, the DNA is TGCGCCAGCAGCCACCCCGGGACGACTAATGAAAAACTGTTTTTT. The V and J genes are TRBV4-1 and TRBJ1-4; D might be TRBD1 (5 bases). CDR3 length equals 15 residues. Germline V gene lookup returns CDR1 MGHRA and CDR2 YSYEKL. V dropped 3 bases and J dropped 2 bases, with 10 bases sitting between them.

This clonotype was seen a few times. The CDR3 spells CASSLATGYTDTQYF. CDR3 DNA: TGTGCCAGCAGCTTAGCGACAGGATACACAGATACGCAGTATTTT. The chain uses TRBV7-9 and TRBJ2-3; tentatively, D is TRBD1 (6 bases). Trimming left V 0 bases short and J 2 bases short, with 9 bases between. The CDR3 runs 15 residues. Germline CDR1 reads SEHNR; CDR2 reads FQNEAQ (reference sequence).

The sample holds one count of this clonotype. One junction end disagrees with the germline gene, perhaps due to a read error. The chain uses TRBV4-1 and TRBJ2-5; D not resolved. Germline loops: CDR1 MGHRA, CDR2 YSYEKL. The CDR3 is 13 residues long. This CDR3 reads CASSQDSEGSTFF. In DNA form, the CDR3 reads TGCGCCAGCAGCCAAGATAGTGAAGGGTCCACGTTCTTC.

This clonotype has only a few counts. The chain carries TRBV11-2 and TRBJ2-5, with D perhaps being TRBD1 or TRBD2 (5 bases each). This CDR3 comprises 15 residues. In germline, CDR1 is SGHAT, CDR2 FQNNGV. The V gene lost 5 bases and the J gene lost 7 bases, with 20 bases spanning the gap. DNA of the CDR3: TGTGCCAGCAGCCCATCATGGGGGACCGAGGGGACCCAGTACTTC. This gives the protein CASSPSWGTEGTQYF.

This chain connects TRBV6-2 or TRBV6-3 to TRBJ1-3; D unclear. This CDR3 comprises 12 residues. Per the germline V gene, CDR1 is MNHEY and CDR2 is SVGEGT. The ends were cut back, 2 bases at V and 6 bases at J, with 5 bases in the middle. CDR3 nucleotides: TGTGCCAGCAGTTACGCGGAAAACACCATATATTTT. Protein sequence: CASSYAENTIYF.

The chain combines TRBV20-1 with TRBJ2-7; no clear D. The end of the DNA aligns better with TRBJ2-1, so the J call may be wrong. The CDR3 runs 11 residues. The V gene's germline CDR1 is DFQATT and CDR2 SNEGSKA (reference sequence). The CDR3 here is CSAREIGEQFF. CDR3 nucleotides: TGCAGTGCTAGAGAGATCGGTGAGCAGTTCTTC.

This chain links TRBV10-3 with TRBJ1-2, with a weak D call TRBD1 (6 bases). Germline values: CDR1 ENHRY, CDR2 SYGVKD. This CDR3 is 14 amino acids long. Trimming removed 2 bases from V and 5 bases from J, with 12 bases in between. In DNA, the CDR3 is TGTGCCATCAGTGAGCCACAGGGCGGGTATGGCTACACCTTC. Translating it yields CAISEPQGGYGYTF.

This clonotype was detected a few times. This chain joins TRBV12-3 or TRBV12-4 and TRBJ2-1, with D perhaps TRBD1 or TRBD2 (5 bases each). The CDR3 is made up of 12 amino acids. The V end lost 8 bases, the J end lost 6 bases, and 11 bases lay between the germline ends. The CDR3 loop reads CASSGGPNEQFF. CDR3 nucleotide sequence: TGTGCCAGCTCTGGGGGTCCCAATGAGCAGTTCTTC.